The rows below give T cell receptor beta chains drawn from one sample of a study of T cell changes during pregnancy in multiple sclerosis. Clones were read by immunoSEQ multiplex PCR, and TCRdb kept only the in-frame ones, dropping some. The sample records tens of thousands of clones, 75% to 95% being singletons. The source was CD4+ T cells from peripheral blood mononuclear cells, collected in the second trimester of pregnancy. These TCRs come from a female donor in good health, enrolled as a control in a pregnancy study. Both conserved end residues are part of each CDR3. The D gene is left open where the match is weak. Size values are once, few and many counts, or a class for expanded clones, and some rows have none.

j_call d_call v_call clone_size cdr3_aa cdr3_nt
TRBJ2-7 NA TRBV29-1 NA CSVNGNYEQYF TGCAGCGTTAACGGGAATTACGAGCAGTACTTC
TRBJ2-7 TRBD1 TRBV7-3 NA CASSIGTDSLYEQYF TGTGCCAGCAGCATCGGGACAGACTCCCTCTACGAGCAGTACTTC
TRBJ2-1 TRBD2 TRBV28 once CASSLWTSGRQEQFF TGTGCCAGCAGTTTATGGACTAGCGGGAGACAGGAGCAGTTCTTC
TRBJ1-2 TRBD1 TRBV7-3 NA CASSSDRGGGGYTF TGTGCCAGCAGCTCAGACAGGGGAGGCGGTGGCTACACCTTC
TRBJ2-5 NA TRBV11-2 NA CASSLIASDTQYF TGTGCCAGCAGCTTAATCGCTAGCGACACCCAGTACTTC
TRBJ2-6 TRBD1 TRBV27 NA CASSFFGQGALSGANVLTF TGTGCCAGCAGTTTTTTCGGGCAGGGGGCCCTCTCTGGGGCCAACGTCCTGACTTTC
TRBJ2-2 NA TRBV5-1 once CASSLIPSSTGELFF TGCGCCAGCAGCTTGATACCTAGCAGCACCGGGGAGCTGTTTTTT
TRBJ2-1 TRBD2 TRBV7-2 NA CASSLGLAIDEQFF TGTGCCAGCAGCTTAGGACTAGCCATCGATGAGCAGTTCTTC
TRBJ2-5 TRBD1 TRBV27 NA CASRSGTDQETQYF TGTGCCAGCAGGTCCGGGACAGACCAAGAGACCCAGTACTTC
TRBJ2-7 NA TRBV7-2 once CASSSTRGSGYEQYF TGTGCCAGCAGCTCAACCCGGGGTAGCGGCTACGAGCAGTACTTC
TRBJ2-1 NA TRBV29-1 NA CSVVSPQAGAFNEQFF TGCAGCGTTGTAAGCCCCCAAGCAGGCGCCTTCAATGAGCAGTTCTTC
TRBJ2-1 TRBD2 TRBV5-1 NA CASSLGLAGGNEQFF TGCGCCAGCAGCTTGGGACTAGCGGGAGGGAATGAGCAGTTCTTC
TRBJ2-3 TRBD2 TRBV28 once CASTPSLGLADSDTQYF TGTGCCAGCACCCCCTCGCTCGGACTAGCGGACTCAGATACGCAGTATTTT
TRBJ1-4 TRBD1 TRBV9 NA CASSARQGGGHEKLFF TGTGCCAGCAGCGCCAGACAGGGGGGAGGGCATGAAAAACTGTTTTTT
TRBJ2-7 TRBD2 TRBV7-2 NA CASSAGSSGSYEQYF TGTGCCAGCAGCGCCGGCTCAAGCGGGAGCTACGAGCAGTACTTC
TRBJ2-1 TRBD2 TRBV7-2 NA CASNVAGAYNEQFF TGTGCCAGCAACGTAGCGGGGGCATACAATGAGCAGTTCTTC
TRBJ1-1 TRBD1 TRBV7-3 NA CASSQAGTGGNEAFF TGTGCCAGCAGCCAAGCCGGGACAGGGGGTAATGAAGCTTTCTTT
TRBJ1-5 NA TRBV6-1 NA CASSGRDYSNQPQHF TGTGCCAGCAGCGGGAGGGATTATAGCAATCAGCCCCAGCATTTT
TRBJ2-2 NA TRBV9 NA CASSVERGYTGELFF TGTGCCAGCAGCGTAGAAAGGGGGTACACCGGGGAGCTGTTTTTT
TRBJ2-7 TRBD2 TRBV19 NA CASSIGGRGEQYF TGTGCCAGTAGTATTGGTGGGAGGGGAGAGCAGTACTTC
TRBJ2-1 NA TRBV2 once CASSLGLYNEQFF TGTGCCAGCAGCCTGGGACTCTACAATGAGCAGTTCTTC
TRBJ1-2 NA TRBV10-1 NA CASSKGVGNGYTF TGCGCCAGCTCAAAGGGGGTAGGGAATGGCTACACCTTC
TRBJ1-4 NA TRBV7-2 NA CASGLGTQKLFF TGTGCCAGTGGCTTGGGGACTCAAAAACTGTTTTTT
TRBJ2-3 NA TRBV7-2 NA CASSLWGADTQYF TGTGCCAGCAGCTTATGGGGGGCAGATACGCAGTATTTT
TRBJ2-1 TRBD2 TRBV30 NA CAYSSGFHNEQFF TGTGCCTATAGTAGCGGGTTCCACAATGAGCAGTTCTTC
TRBJ2-7 NA TRBV4-1 NA CASSQAPRGYEQYF TGCGCCAGCAGCCAAGCCCCTCGGGGGTACGAGCAGTACTTC